Below, 15 T cell receptor beta chains from the same sample are listed, as sequenced in a study of cytomegalovirus exposure and HLA in healthy donors. A multiplex PCR was run with 60 Vbeta primers and 13 Jbeta primers. Produced via immunoSEQ multiplex PCR; TCRdb's table is partial and in-frame only. Among 150,000 to 200,000 clones, about four fifths were seen once, and the ten largest hold about 10%. The sample consisted of PBMCs. The receptors were sampled from a man aged 50 to 59 in good health and CMV-seropositive.

V gene TRBV9 combines with J gene TRBJ2-3; TRBD1 matches at 7 bases. The CDR3 is 14 residues long. The junction had 7 bases not matched to a gene; V was cut back by 4 bases and J by 5 bases. Germline V gene data show CDR1 as SGDLS and CDR2 as YYNGEE. This chain's CDR3 is CASSYTGVEDTQYF. In DNA form, the CDR3 reads TGTGCCAGCAGCTACACAGGGGTGGAAGATACGCAGTATTTT.

The chain carries TRBV6-5 and TRBJ1-5; the D gene is possibly TRBD1 (6 bases). Trimming took 2 bases from V and 7 from J, leaving 15 bases between them. Germline V lookup: CDR1 MNHEY, CDR2 SVGAGI. The CDR3 is made up of 15 amino acids. The DNA of the CDR3 is TGTGCCAGCAGTTACGGAACAGGGATTGACCAGCCCCAGCATTTT. It specifies CASSYGTGIDQPQHF.

CDR3 residues: CASSLALAGVNEQFF. In DNA, the CDR3 is TGTGCCAGCAGCTTAGCCCTAGCGGGAGTTAATGAGCAGTTCTTC. V usage is TRBV11-1 and J usage is TRBJ2-1, with 10 bases fitting TRBD2. The length of the CDR3 is 15 residues. Germline V CDR1 and CDR2: SGHAT, FQDESV (reference sequence). The ends lost 0 bases at V and 7 bases at J; junction bases unmatched: 3. The complete variable domain, with remaining parts taken from reference TRBV11-1 and TRBJ2-1, reads EAEVAQSPRYKITEKSQAVAFWCDPISGHATLYWYRQILGQGPELLVQFQDESVVDDSQLPKDRFSAERLKGVDSTLKIQPAELGDSAMYLCASSLALAGVNEQFFGPGTRLTVL.

V and J are TRBV11-2 and TRBJ2-5; 9 bases match TRBD1. The tail of the sequence fits TRBJ2-7 better, so the J call may be wrong. Germline-derived CDR1 and CDR2 are SGHAT and FQNNGV. This CDR3 spans 17 amino acids. The CDR3 DNA sequence: TGTGCCAGCAGCTTAGATAGGGTCGGGACAGGGCCCTACGAGCAGTACTTC. Translating it yields CASSLDRVGTGPYEQYF.

The rearrangement uses TRBV7-2 and TRBJ1-2; D perhaps matches TRBD1 (6 bases). The V end was cut by 4 bases, the J end by 5 bases, with 11 bases between. The V gene's germline CDR1 is SGHTA and CDR2 FQGNSA. This CDR3 spans 13 amino acids. CDR3 bases: TGTGCCAGCAGCTATTCGGACAGATATGGCTACACCTTC. Amino acid sequence: CASSYSDRYGYTF. Drawing the rest from reference TRBV7-2 and TRBJ1-2, the complete variable domain is GAGVSQSPSNKVTEKGKDVELRCDPISGHTALYWYRQSLGQGLEFLIYFQGNSAPDKSGLPSDRFSAERTGGSVSTLTIQRTQQEDSAVYLCASSYSDRYGYTFGSGTRLTVV.

The CDR3 sequence: CASSRQAPTNEKLFF. The CDR3 DNA sequence: TGTGCCAGCAGTAGGCAGGCACCAACTAATGAAAAACTGTTTTTT. The genes are TRBV2 and TRBJ1-4; D is uncertain. CDR3 length equals 15 residues. Deletions cut 5 bases from V and 0 bases from J, with 10 bases between. The germline V gene encodes CDR1 SNHLY and CDR2 FYNNEI.

The CDR3 bases are TGCGCCAGCAGTGAGGATCCCCGGATGAACGGAAGACTAAACACTGAAGCTTTCTTT. Protein: CASSEDPRMNGRLNTEAFF. This chain joins TRBV10-1 and TRBJ1-1; no reliable D call. Trimming took 2 bases from V and 2 from J, leaving 24 bases between them. CDR1 and CDR2 from the germline V gene are WNHNN and SYGVQD (reference sequence). The CDR3 covers 19 residues.

The gene calls are TRBV21-1 and TRBJ1-5. TRBV21-1 is termed a pseudogene. The CDR3 is made up of 16 amino acids. The CDR3 DNA reads as TGTGCCAGCAGCAAAGCAGAGGGAACCAAGTGTCAGCCCCAGCATTTT. Encoded protein: CASSKAEGTKCQPQHF.

The V call is TRBV19, the J call TRBJ2-1; D perhaps matches TRBD1 (6 bases). The CDR3 totals 15 residues. The germline V gene has CDR1 LNHDA and CDR2 SQIVND (reference sequence). V was trimmed by 6 bases and J by 7 bases, leaving 19 bases between them. The CDR3 DNA sequence: TGTGCCAGTAGCCGGGACATCGCCCCCTGGAATGAGCAGTTCTTC. Its translation is CASSRDIAPWNEQFF. The whole variable domain, remainder taken from reference TRBV19 and TRBJ2-1, is DGGITQSPKYLFRKEGQNVTLSCEQNLNHDAMYWYRQDPGQGLRLIYYSQIVNDFQKGDIAEGYSVSREKKESFPLTVTSAQKNPTAFYLCASSRDIAPWNEQFFGPGTRLTVL.

The sample holds a few counts of this clone. The chain has TRBV6-1 and TRBJ2-5; the D is unclear. This CDR3 has 13 residues. CDR1 is MNHNS, CDR2 SASEGT, per germline. V gave up 4 bases and J gave up 1 base, with 7 bases separating them. In DNA form, the CDR3 reads TGTGCCAGCAGTGTTGCGCTCCAAGAGACCCAGTACTTC. Amino acid sequence: CASSVALQETQYF.

CDR3 bases: TGTGCCAGCACCACCGGGACTAGCGGTTCCTACGAGCAGTACTTC. As protein: CASTTGTSGSYEQYF. The chain uses TRBV28 and TRBJ2-7, with TRBD2 identical over 11 bases. There are 15 residues in the CDR3. V lost 7 bases and J lost 1; bases outside the gene matches: 6. Looked up from germline, CDR1 is MDHEN and CDR2 is SYDVKM.

This clone was counted once. The gene calls are TRBV28 and TRBJ2-2; D remains unclear. This CDR3 is 14 amino acids long. Germline values: CDR1 MDHEN, CDR2 SYDVKM. V gave up 7 bases and J gave up 6 bases, with 15 bases separating them. CDR3 loop: CASIPGGTAGELFF. Here the CDR3 DNA reads TGTGCCAGCATCCCGGGTGGTACGGCCGGGGAGCTGTTTTTT.

This clone was detected only once. The chain couples TRBV9 to TRBJ2-7, with D uncertain. This CDR3 contains 14 residues. V shed 0 bases and J shed 3 bases, with 10 bases lying between them. The germline CDR1 and CDR2 sequences are SGDLS and YYNGEE. This chain's CDR3 is CASSVGAGGYEQYF. DNA for the CDR3: TGTGCCAGCAGCGTAGGGGCAGGTGGCTACGAGCAGTACTTC.

The rearrangement links TRBV6-6 to TRBJ2-1; possible D gene TRBD1, 5 bases. V was clipped by 10 bases and J by 7 bases, with 17 bases between them. The CDR3 runs 13 residues. CDR1 and CDR2 (germline): MNHNY, SVGAGI (reference sequence). In DNA, the CDR3 is TGTGCCATTCGTACCGCAGGGTGGAATGAGCAGTTCTTC. Its translation is CAIRTAGWNEQFF.

In its sample, this clone was seen a few times. Within the sample, other DNA sequences also encode this same CDR3. The chain employs TRBV28 and TRBJ2-7; TRBD1 matches 11 bases. CDR1 is MDHEN and CDR2 is SYDVKM in the germline V gene. The CDR3 runs 14 residues. The J segment lost 4 bases and the V segment lost 3 bases, leaving 2 bases of the junction unmatched. Here the CDR3 DNA reads TGTGCCAGCAGTTTGGGGACAGGGGGGTACGAGCAGTACTTC. This sequence encodes CASSLGTGGYEQYF.